A single TCR beta chain is shown here with its context. There are 15 residues in the CDR3. Germline loops: CDR1 SGHRS, CDR2 YFSETQ. J gave up 5 bases and V 1 base, and 6 bases lay outside the gene matches. At cycle 4 day 1, cycle 7 day 1, and baseline, blood was sampled. Repertoires were generated with immunoSEQ multiplex PCR, while TCRdb's copy carries only in-frame clones and drops some. This sample carries 150,000 to 180,000 clones, 94% of them seen once, and the ten largest clones take just over 0.3%. The data are from a study of OX40 agonist ivuxolimab in advanced cancers. This chain connects TRBV5-1 to TRBJ1-2; 9 positions match TRBD1. The source of this sequence is an adult with an advanced solid tumor such as melanoma, head and neck, liver or kidney cancer. The material sequenced was CD4+ or CD8+ T cells sorted from blood, taken in a trial of the OX40 agonist ivuxolimab. This chain's CDR3 is CASSLTGTGRYGYTF. The DNA of the CDR3 is TGCGCCAGCAGCTTGACCGGGACAGGGAGGTATGGCTACACCTTC.